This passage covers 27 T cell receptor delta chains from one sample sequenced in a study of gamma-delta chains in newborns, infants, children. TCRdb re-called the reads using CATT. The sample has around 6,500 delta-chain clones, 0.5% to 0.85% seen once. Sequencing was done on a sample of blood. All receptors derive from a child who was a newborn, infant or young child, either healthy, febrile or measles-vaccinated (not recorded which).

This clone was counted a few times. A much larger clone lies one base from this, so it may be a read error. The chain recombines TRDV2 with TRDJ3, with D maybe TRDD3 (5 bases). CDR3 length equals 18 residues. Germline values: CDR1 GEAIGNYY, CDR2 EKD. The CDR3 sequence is CACDTGDWSSRDTRQMFF. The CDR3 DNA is TGTGCCTGTGACACCGGGGACTGGAGCTCCCGGGACACCCGACAGATGTTTTTC.

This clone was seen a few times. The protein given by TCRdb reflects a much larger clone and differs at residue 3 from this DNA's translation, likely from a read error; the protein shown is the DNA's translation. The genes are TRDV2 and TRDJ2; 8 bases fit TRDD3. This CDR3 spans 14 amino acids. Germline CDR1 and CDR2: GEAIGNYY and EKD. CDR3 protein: CARDTVGDTAQLFF. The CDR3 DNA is TGTGCCCGTGACACCGTGGGGGATACAGCACAACTCTTCTTT.

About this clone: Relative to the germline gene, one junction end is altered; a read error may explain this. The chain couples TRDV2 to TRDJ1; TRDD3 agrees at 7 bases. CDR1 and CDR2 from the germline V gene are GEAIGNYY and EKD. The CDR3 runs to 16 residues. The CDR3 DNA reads TGTGCCTGTGACACCCTTGGGGGACCGTACACCGATAAACACATCTTT. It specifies CACDTLGGPYTDKHIF.

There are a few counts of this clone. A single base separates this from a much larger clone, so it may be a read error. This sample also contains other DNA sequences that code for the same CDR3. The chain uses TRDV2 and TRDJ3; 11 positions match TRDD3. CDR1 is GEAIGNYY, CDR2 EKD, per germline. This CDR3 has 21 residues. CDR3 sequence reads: CACDTVGSLGDIPWDTRQMFF. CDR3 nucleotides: TGTGCCTGCGACACCGTGGGATCACTGGGGGATATACCCTGGGACACCCGACAGATGTTTTTC.

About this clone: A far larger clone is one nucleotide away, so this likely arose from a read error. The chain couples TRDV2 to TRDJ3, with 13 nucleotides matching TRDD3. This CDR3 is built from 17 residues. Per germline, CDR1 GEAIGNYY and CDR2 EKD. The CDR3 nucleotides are TGTGCCTGTGACGTACTGGGGGATACGCGGGACGCCCGACAGATGTTTTTC. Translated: CACDVLGDTRDARQMFF.

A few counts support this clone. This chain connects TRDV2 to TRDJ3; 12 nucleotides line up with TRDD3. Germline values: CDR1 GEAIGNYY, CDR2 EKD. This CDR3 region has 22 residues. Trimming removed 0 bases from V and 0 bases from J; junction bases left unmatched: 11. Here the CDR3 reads CACDTVVLGDTPSSWDTRQMFF. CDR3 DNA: TGTGCCTGTGACACCGTGGTACTGGGGGATACTCCTAGCTCCTGGGACACCCGACAGATGTTTTTC.

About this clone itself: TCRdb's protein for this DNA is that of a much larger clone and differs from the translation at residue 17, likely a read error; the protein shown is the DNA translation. The CDR3 sequence is CACDTAGGTSSWDTRQTFF. The CDR3 nucleotides are TGTGCCTGTGACACCGCTGGGGGTACTAGCTCCTGGGACACCCGACAGACGTTTTTC. The chain has TRDV2 and TRDJ3; 7 bases agree with TRDD3. The germline gives CDR1 GEAIGNYY, CDR2 EKD. The CDR3 covers 19 residues.

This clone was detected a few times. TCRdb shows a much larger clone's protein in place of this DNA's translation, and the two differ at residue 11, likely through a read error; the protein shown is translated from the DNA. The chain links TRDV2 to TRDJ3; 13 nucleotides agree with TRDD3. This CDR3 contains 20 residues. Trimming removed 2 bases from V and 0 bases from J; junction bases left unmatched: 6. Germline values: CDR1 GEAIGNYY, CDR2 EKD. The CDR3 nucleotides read TGTGCCTGTGACAAAGTACTGGGGGATACGCGCTCCTGGGACACCCGACAGATGTTTTTC. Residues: CACDKVLGDTRSWDTRQMFF.

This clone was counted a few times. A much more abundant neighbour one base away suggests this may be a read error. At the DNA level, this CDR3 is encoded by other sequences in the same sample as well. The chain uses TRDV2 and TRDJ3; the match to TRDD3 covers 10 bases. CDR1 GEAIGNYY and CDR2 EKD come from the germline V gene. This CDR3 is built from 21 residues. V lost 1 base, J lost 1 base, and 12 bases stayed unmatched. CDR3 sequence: CACDTLVGDTVRSWDTRQMFF. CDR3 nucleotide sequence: TGTGCCTGTGACACATTGGTGGGGGATACAGTAAGATCCTGGGACACCCGACAGATGTTTTTC.

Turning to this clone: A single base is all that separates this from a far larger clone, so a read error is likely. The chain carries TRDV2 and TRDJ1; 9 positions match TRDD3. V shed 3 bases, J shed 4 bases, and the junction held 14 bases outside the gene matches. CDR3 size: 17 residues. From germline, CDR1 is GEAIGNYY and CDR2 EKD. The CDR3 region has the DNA TGTGCCTGTGACGGACCGGGGGATACAAGTTTGGTCGATAAACTCATCTTT. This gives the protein CACDGPGDTSLVDKLIF.

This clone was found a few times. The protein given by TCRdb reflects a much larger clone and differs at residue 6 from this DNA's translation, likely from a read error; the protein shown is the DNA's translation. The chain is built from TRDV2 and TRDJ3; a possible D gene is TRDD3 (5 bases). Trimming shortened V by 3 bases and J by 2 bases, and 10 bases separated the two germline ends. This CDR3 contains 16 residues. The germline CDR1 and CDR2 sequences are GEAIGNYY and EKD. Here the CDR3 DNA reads TGTGCCTGTGACCAAATGGGGACCTGGGACACCCGACAGATGTTTTTC. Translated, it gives CACDQMGTWDTRQMFF.

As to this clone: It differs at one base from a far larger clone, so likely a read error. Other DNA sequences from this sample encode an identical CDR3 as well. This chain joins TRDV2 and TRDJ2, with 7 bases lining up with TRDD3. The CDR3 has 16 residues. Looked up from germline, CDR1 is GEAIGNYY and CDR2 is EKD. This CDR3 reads CACDTVGYALTAQLFF. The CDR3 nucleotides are TGTGCCTGCGACACCGTAGGATACGCTTTGACAGCACAACTCTTCTTT.

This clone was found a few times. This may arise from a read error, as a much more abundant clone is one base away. The CDR3 protein is CASDTVGDTWDTRQMFF. The CDR3 coding sequence is TGTGCCAGTGACACCGTGGGGGATACCTGGGACACCCGACAGATGTTTTTC. This chain connects TRDV2 to TRDJ3, with TRDD3 identical over 9 bases. The CDR3 extends over 17 amino acids. Per the germline V gene, CDR1 is GEAIGNYY and CDR2 is EKD.

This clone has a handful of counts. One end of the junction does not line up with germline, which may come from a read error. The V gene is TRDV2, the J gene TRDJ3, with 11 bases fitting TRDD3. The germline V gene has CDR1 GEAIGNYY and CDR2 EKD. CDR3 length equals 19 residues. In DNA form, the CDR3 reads TGTGCCCGTGACCCCGTACTGGGGGATAGCTCCTGGGACACCCGACAGATGTTTTTC. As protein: CARDPVLGDSSWDTRQMFF.

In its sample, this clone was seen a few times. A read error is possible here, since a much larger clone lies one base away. In DNA form, the CDR3 reads TGTGCCTGTGACCCAGTACTGGGGGATACTAGCTCCTGGGACACCCGACAGATATTTTTC. It translates to CACDPVLGDTSSWDTRQIFF. The chain has TRDV2 and TRDJ3; 12 bases align to TRDD3. Germline-derived CDR1 and CDR2 are GEAIGNYY and EKD. The CDR3 is made up of 20 amino acids.

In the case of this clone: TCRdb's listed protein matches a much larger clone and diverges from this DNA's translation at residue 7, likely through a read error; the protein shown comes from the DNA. The CDR3 here is CACDSLPGDTLAQLFF. The CDR3 region has the DNA TGTGCCTGTGACTCCCTACCGGGGGATACGCTAGCACAACTCTTCTTT. The chain couples TRDV2 to TRDJ2, with 10 bases that match TRDD3. Trimming at V came to 3 bases and at J to 7 bases, leaving 10 bases not matched to a gene. Germline CDR1 reads GEAIGNYY; CDR2 reads EKD. The CDR3 has 16 amino acids.

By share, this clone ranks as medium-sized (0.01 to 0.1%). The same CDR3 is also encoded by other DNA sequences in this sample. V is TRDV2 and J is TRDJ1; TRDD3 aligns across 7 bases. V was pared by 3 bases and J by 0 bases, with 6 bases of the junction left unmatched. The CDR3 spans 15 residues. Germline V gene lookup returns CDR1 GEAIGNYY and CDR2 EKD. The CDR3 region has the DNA TGTGCCTGTGACGTACTGGGGACGTACACCGATAAACTCATCTTT. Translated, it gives CACDVLGTYTDKLIF.

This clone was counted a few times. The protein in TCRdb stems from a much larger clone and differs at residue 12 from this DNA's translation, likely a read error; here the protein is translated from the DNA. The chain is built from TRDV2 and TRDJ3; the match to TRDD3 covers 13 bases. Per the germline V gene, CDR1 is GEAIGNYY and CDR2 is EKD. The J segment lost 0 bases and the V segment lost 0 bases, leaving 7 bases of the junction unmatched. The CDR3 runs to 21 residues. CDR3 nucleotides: TGTGCCTGTGACACCGTACTGGGGGATACGGCGAACTCCTGGGACACCCGACAGATGTTTTTC. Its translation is CACDTVLGDTANSWDTRQMFF.

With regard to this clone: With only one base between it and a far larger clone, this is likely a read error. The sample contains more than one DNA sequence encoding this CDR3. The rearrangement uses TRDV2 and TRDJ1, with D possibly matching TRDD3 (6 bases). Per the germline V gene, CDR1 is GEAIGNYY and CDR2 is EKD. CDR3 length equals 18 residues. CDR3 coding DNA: TGTGCCTGTGACCTCATGGGGGGCTTTCCCCTGTACACCGACAAACTCATCTTT. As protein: CACDLMGGFPLYTDKLIF.

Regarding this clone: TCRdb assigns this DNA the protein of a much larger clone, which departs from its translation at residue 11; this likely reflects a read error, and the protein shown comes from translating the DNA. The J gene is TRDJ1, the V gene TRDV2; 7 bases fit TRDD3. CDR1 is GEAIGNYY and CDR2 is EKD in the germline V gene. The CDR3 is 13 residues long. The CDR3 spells CACDHWGADKFIF. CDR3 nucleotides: TGTGCCTGTGACCACTGGGGAGCTGATAAATTCATCTTT.

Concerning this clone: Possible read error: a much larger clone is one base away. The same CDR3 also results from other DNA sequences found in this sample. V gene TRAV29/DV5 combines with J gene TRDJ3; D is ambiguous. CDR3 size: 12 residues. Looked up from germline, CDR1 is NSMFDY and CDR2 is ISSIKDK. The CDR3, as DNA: TGTGCGGCAAGCGGGGCCCCCCGACAGATGTTTTTC. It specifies CAASGAPRQMFF.

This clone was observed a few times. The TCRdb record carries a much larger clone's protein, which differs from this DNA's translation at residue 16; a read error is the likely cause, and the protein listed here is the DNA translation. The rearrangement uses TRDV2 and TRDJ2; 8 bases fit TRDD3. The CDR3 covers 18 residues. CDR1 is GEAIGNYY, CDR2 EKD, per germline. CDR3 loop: CACDTLSTGGFLTAQPFF. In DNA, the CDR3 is TGTGCCTGTGACACCTTAAGTACTGGGGGGTTTTTGACAGCACAACCCTTCTTT.

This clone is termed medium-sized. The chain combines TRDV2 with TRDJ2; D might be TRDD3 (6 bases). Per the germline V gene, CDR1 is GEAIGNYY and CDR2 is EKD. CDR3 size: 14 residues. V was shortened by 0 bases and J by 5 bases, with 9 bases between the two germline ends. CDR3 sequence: CACDTWGVTAQLFF. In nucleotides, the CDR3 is TGTGCCTGTGACACCTGGGGGGTCACAGCACAACTCTTCTTT.

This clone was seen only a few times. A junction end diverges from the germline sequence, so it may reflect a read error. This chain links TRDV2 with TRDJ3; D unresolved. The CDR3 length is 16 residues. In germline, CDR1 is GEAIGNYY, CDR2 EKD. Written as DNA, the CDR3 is TGTGCCTGTTACACCGTAGGGTCCTGGGACACCCGACAGATGTTTTTC. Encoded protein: CACYTVGSWDTRQMFF.

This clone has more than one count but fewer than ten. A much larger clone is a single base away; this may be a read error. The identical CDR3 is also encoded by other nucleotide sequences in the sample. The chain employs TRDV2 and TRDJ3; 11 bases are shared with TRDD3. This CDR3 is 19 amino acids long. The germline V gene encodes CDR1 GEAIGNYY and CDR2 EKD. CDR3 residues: CACDTVLGDISWDTRQMFF. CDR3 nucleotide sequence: TGTGCCTGCGACACGGTACTGGGGGATATCTCCTGGGACACCCGACAGATGTTTTTC.

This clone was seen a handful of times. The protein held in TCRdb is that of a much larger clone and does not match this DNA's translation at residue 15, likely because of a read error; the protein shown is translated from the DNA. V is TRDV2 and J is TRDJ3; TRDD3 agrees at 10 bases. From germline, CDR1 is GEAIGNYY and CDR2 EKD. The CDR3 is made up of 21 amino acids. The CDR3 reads CACDSIRTGGSSSWVTRQMFF. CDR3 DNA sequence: TGTGCCTGTGACAGTATAAGGACTGGGGGATCGAGCTCCTGGGTCACCCGACAGATGTTTTTC.

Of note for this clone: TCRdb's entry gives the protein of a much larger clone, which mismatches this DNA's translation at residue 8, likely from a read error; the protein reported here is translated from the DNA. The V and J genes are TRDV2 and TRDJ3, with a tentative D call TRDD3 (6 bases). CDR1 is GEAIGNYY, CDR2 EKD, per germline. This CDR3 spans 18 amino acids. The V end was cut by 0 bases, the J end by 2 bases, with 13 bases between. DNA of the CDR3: TGTGCCTGTGACACCGTGGGGGCTCTCCCCTGGGACACCCGACAGATGTTTTTC. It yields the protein CACDTVGALPWDTRQMFF.